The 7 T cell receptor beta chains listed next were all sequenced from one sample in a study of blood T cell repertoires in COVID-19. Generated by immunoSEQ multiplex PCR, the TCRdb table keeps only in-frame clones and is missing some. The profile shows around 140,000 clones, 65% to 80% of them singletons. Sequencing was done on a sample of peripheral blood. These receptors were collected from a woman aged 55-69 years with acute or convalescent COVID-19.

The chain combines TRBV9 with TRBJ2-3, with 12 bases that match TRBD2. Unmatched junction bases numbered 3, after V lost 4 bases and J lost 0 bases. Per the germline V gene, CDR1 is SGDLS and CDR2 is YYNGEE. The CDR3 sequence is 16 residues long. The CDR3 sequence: CASSLGLAGSTDTQYF. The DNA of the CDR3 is TGTGCCAGCAGCCTCGGACTAGCGGGAAGCACAGATACGCAGTATTTT.

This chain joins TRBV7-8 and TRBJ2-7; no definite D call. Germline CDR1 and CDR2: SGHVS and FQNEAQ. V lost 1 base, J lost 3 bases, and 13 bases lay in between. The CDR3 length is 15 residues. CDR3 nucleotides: TGTGCCAGCAGCTTAGTTCCGCGGTCGGACTACGAGCAGTACTTC. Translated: CASSLVPRSDYEQYF.

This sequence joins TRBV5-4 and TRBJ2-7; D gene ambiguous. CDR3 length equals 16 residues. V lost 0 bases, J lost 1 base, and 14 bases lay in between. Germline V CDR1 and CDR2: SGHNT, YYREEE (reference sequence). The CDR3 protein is CASSLARGAPSYEQYF. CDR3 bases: TGTGCCAGCAGCTTGGCCCGAGGTGCACCTTCCTACGAGCAGTACTTC.

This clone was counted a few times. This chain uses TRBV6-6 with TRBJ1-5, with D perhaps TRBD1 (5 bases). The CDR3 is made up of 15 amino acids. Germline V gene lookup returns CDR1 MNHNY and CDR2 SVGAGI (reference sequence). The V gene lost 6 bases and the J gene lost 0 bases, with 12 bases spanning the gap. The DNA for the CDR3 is TGTGCCAGCAGGCCCCAGGGAAATAGCAATCAGCCCCAGCATTTT. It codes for CASRPQGNSNQPQHF.

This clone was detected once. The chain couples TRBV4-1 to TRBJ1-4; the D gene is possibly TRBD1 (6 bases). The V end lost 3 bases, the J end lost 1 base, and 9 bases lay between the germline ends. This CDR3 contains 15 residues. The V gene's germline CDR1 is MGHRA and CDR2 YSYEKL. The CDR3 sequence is CASSQIQGTNEKLFF. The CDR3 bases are TGCGCCAGCAGCCAGATACAGGGAACTAATGAAAAACTGTTTTTT.

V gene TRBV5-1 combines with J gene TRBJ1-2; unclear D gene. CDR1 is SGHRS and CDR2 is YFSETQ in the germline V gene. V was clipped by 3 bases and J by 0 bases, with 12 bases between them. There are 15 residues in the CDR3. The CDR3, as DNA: TGCGCCAGCAGCTATATACCGATAGCTAACTATGGCTACACCTTC. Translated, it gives CASSYIPIANYGYTF.

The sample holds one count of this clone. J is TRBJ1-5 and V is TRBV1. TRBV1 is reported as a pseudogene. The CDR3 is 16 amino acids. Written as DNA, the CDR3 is TGCACCAGCAGCCAACCGCAGTACGGGGGCAATCAGCCCCAGCATTTT. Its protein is CTSSQPQYGGNQPQHF.